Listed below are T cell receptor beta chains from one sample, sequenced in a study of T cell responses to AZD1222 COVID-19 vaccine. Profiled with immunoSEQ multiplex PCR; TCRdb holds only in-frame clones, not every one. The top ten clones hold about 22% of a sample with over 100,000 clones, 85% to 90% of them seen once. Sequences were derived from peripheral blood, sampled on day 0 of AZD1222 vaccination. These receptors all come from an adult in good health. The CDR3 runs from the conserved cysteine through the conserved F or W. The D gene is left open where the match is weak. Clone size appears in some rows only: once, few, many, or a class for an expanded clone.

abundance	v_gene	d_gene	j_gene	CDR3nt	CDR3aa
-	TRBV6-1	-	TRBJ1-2	TGTGCCAGCAGTGAAGTTGGGTTTGTACAGATCAACTATGGCTACACCTTC	CASSEVGFVQINYGYTF
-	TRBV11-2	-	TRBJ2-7	TGTGCCAGCAGCTTGGGCTCCTACGAGCAGTACTTC	CASSLGSYEQYF
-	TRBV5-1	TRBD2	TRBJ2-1	TGCGCCAGCAGCTTGGCCGGACTAGCGGGGGGCCCAGATGAGCAGTTCTTC	CASSLAGLAGGPDEQFF
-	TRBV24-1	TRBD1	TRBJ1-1	TGTGCCACCAGTGACCCAGGGGGGGGCACTGAAGCTTTCTTT	CATSDPGGGTEAFF
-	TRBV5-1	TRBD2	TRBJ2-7	TGCGCCAGCAAAAGGGGCGGGGGGCCTTCCTACGAGCAGTACTTC	CASKRGGGPSYEQYF
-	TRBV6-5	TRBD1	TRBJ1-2	TGTGCCAGCAGTTTCATAGAGGGACAGGGCCGATATGGCTACACCTTC	CASSFIEGQGRYGYTF
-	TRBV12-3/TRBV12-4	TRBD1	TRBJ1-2	TGTGCCAGCAGTCTAGGACAGGAGGATGGCTACACCTTC	CASSLGQEDGYTF
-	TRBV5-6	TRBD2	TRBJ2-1	TGTGCCAGCAGCGTATCGGGACTAGCGGGGGGCAATGAGCAGTTCTTC	CASSVSGLAGGNEQFF
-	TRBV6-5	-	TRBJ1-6	TGTGCCAGCAGTTCAGACGGCCAAGATTCACCCCTCCACTTT	CASSSDGQDSPLHF
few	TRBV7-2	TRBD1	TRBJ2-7	TGTGCCAGCAGCTTAGTAACAGGGGCTTTTCACGAGCAGTACTTC	CASSLVTGAFHEQYF
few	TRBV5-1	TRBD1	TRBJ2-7	TGCGCCAGCAGCTCCGTGGGACAGGGCTACGAGCAGTACTTC	CASSSVGQGYEQYF
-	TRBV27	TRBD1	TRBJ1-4	TGTGCCACCGGGACAGGGGGCTATGAAAAACTGTTTTTT	CATGTGGYEKLFF
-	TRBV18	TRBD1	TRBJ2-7	TGTGCCAGCTCACCACGTCTACAGGGGGGCTACGAGCAGTACTTC	CASSPRLQGGYEQYF
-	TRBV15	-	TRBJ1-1	TGTGCCACCAGCAGAATGAGGGGGACTGAAGCTTTCTTT	CATSRMRGTEAFF
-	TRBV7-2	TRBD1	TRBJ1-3	TGTGCCAGCAGCCGGACAGGGGGCAAATACACCATATATTTT	CASSRTGGKYTIYF
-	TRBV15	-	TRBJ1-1	TGTGCCACCAGCAAAGACTGGAACACTGAAGCTTTCTTT	CATSKDWNTEAFF
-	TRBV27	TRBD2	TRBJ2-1	TGTGCCAGCTCCCGCCAAGCGGGGGGGCCGGGATCCAATGAGCAGTTCTTC	CASSRQAGGPGSNEQFF
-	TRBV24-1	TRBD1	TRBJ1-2	TGTGCCACCAGTAACTCGGACAGGGCCTATGGCTACACCTTC	CATSNSDRAYGYTF
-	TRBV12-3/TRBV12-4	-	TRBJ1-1	TGTGCCAGCAGGCTTAGGGGTGAAGCTTTCTTT	CASRLRGEAFF
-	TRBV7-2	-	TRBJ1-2	TGTGCCAGCAGCTTACAAAGTAACTATGGCTACACCTTC	CASSLQSNYGYTF
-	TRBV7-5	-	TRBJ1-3	TGTGCCAGAAGCTCCCGGGGCCGCTCTGGAAACACCATATATTTT	CARSSRGRSGNTIYF
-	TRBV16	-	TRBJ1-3	TGTGCCAGCAGCCCTTCGGGGGGCCCTTTCTCTGGAAACACCATATATTTT	CASSPSGGPFSGNTIYF
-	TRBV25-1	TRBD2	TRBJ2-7	TGTGCCAGCAGTCGTAGCGGGGGGTCTTACGAGCAGTACTTC	CASSRSGGSYEQYF
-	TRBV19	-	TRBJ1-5	TGTGCCAGTAGTATATTATATGGGGGGGACCTTAGCCAGCCCCAGCATTTT	CASSILYGGDLSQPQHF
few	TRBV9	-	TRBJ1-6	TGTGCCAGCAAACCTGAGGGGAGGTCCCTAGGACCCCTCCACTTT	CASKPEGRSLGPLHF
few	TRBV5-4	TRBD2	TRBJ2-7	TGTGCCAGCACCATAGCGGGGGGTCGCACCTACGAGCAGTACTTC	CASTIAGGRTYEQYF
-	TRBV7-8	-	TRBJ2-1	TGTGCCAGCAGCTTAGCGCTGAGCTCCTACAATGAGCAGTTCTTC	CASSLALSSYNEQFF